The 26 T cell receptor beta chains in this list originate from one sample, sequenced in a study of ipilimumab plus nivolumab after autologous stem cell transplantation. The table came from immunoSEQ multiplex PCR; TCRdb's copy has only in-frame clones and leaves some out. The sample yields 17,000 or so clones, less than 75% seen once. The sequenced sample was PBMCs, obtained in a trial of ipilimumab plus nivolumab as post-transplant consolidation. The receptor set was obtained from a male donor with diffuse large B-cell lymphoma.

This clone was seen a single time. This chain connects TRBV11-2 to TRBJ2-2, with 9 bases fitting TRBD1. V lost 8 bases and J lost 5; bases outside the gene matches: 6. CDR3 size: 14 residues. The V gene's germline CDR1 is SGHAT and CDR2 FQNNGV. CDR3 sequence: CASHGQGITGELFF. The CDR3 coding sequence is TGTGCCAGCCACGGACAGGGGATTACCGGGGAGCTGTTTTTT.

The DNA for the CDR3 is TGTGCCAGCAGCCCTACACAGGGTACGCAGTATTTT. Translating it yields CASSPTQGTQYF. The J gene is TRBJ2-3, the V gene TRBV5-4; perhaps TRBD1 as D (6 bases). Germline CDR1 and CDR2: SGHNT and YYREEE (reference sequence). The CDR3 runs to 12 residues. Trimming removed 4 bases at V and 8 bases at J, with 11 bases between.

V gene TRBV5-1 combines with J gene TRBJ2-3; TRBD2 agrees at 12 bases. The CDR3 consists of 15 residues. CDR1 and CDR2 from the germline V gene are SGHRS and YFSETQ. The V gene end was trimmed by 5 bases and the J gene end by 5 bases; junction bases not matched to a gene: 6. DNA of the CDR3: TGCGCCAGCAGAAGTGTACTAGCGGGAGGAGATACGCAGTATTTT. Encoded protein: CASRSVLAGGDTQYF.

Here the CDR3 reads CASSLWTAPEETQYF. The CDR3 DNA reads TGTGCCAGCAGCCTGTGGACAGCCCCGGAGGAGACCCAGTACTTC. The rearrangement links TRBV7-3 to TRBJ2-5; maybe TRBD1 (6 bases). Trimming removed 5 bases from V and 5 bases from J, with 18 bases in between. CDR1 is SGHTA, CDR2 FQGTGA, per germline. The CDR3 extends over 15 amino acids.

The J gene is TRBJ2-2, the V gene TRBV5-1; D may be TRBD2 (7 bases). The germline CDR1 and CDR2 sequences are SGHRS and YFSETQ. CDR3 length: 16 residues. The germline V and J ends were trimmed by 3 bases and 5 bases, with 17 bases remaining between them. CDR3 sequence (DNA): TGCGCCAGCAGCTCTGAGGGGGAGGGCCGAACCGGGGAGCTGTTTTTT. This translates into CASSSEGEGRTGELFF.

This clone was picked up a small number of times. The chain links TRBV10-3 to TRBJ2-7; TRBD2 matches 7 bases. The CDR3 length is 12 residues. V was clipped by 6 bases and J by 3 bases; unmatched bases: 2. From germline, CDR1 is ENHRY and CDR2 SYGVKD. In nucleotides, the CDR3 is TGTGCCATCAGGGGGGACTACTACGAGCAGTACTTC. Residues: CAIRGDYYEQYF.

The gene calls are TRBV7-8 and TRBJ2-7, with D hard to call. Germline lookup yields CDR1 SGHVS and CDR2 FQNEAQ. The CDR3 contains 13 residues. V was cut by 5 bases and J by 2 bases, with 10 bases left in between. CDR3 amino acids: CASSLGFAYEQYF. The CDR3 region has the DNA TGTGCCAGCAGCCTTGGCTTCGCCTACGAGCAGTACTTC.

Concerning this clone itself: Distinct nucleotide sequences in the sample also encode this CDR3. V usage is TRBV20-1 and J usage is TRBJ2-7; the match to TRBD2 covers 7 bases. This CDR3 comprises 11 residues. Trimming cost V 0 bases and J 9 bases; bases outside gene matches: 2. Germline CDR1 DFQATT, CDR2 SNEGSKA (reference sequence). CDR3 DNA: TGCAGTGCTAGAGATGGGAGGGGGCAGTACTTC. As protein: CSARDGRGQYF.

The V call is TRBV7-2, the J call TRBJ2-3; TRBD2 matches 10 bases. V gave up 1 base and J gave up 5 bases; unmatched junction bases: 6. CDR1 is SGHTA and CDR2 is FQGNSA in the germline V gene. The CDR3 is 16 residues long. The DNA for the CDR3 is TGTGCCAGCAGCTTAGTGCTAGCGGGAGAGGAAGATACGCAGTATTTT. This codes for CASSLVLAGEEDTQYF.

This clone was counted ten times or more. This sample includes further DNA sequences coding for the same CDR3. V and J are TRBV4-1 and TRBJ2-2; D is uncertain. The CDR3 sequence is 13 residues long. Germline assignment: CDR1 MGHRA and CDR2 YSYEKL. Trimming stripped 3 bases from V and 2 bases from J, with 4 bases between. The CDR3 DNA reads TGCGCCAGCAGCCACGCAAACACCGGGGAGCTGTTTTTT. Translated: CASSHANTGELFF.

The J gene is TRBJ2-7, the V gene TRBV7-9, with D possibly being TRBD1 (6 bases). Germline CDR1 and CDR2: SEHNR and FQNEAQ (reference sequence). The CDR3 covers 12 residues. With 8 bases removed from V and 7 bases from J, the gap between germline ends came to 15 bases. The CDR3 sequence: CASGQQGKEQYF. CDR3 DNA sequence: TGTGCCAGCGGTCAACAGGGTAAGGAGCAGTACTTC.

V usage is TRBV6-1 and J usage is TRBJ1-2; D gene uncertain. CDR1 is MNHNS and CDR2 is SASEGT in the germline V gene. The CDR3 runs 14 residues. The V gene lost 2 bases and the J gene lost 1 base, with 8 bases spanning the gap. The CDR3 protein is CASSEQLSNYGYTF. CDR3 nucleotides: TGTGCCAGCAGTGAACAACTGAGTAACTATGGCTACACCTTC.

The chain has TRBV7-9 and TRBJ2-5; D gene uncertain. The germline V and J ends were trimmed by 3 bases and 5 bases, with 7 bases remaining between them. The germline V gene encodes CDR1 SEHNR and CDR2 FQNEAQ (reference sequence). The CDR3 contains 12 residues. Written as DNA, the CDR3 is TGTGCCAGCAGCTTCAGTGGGGAGACCCAGTACTTC. Its protein is CASSFSGETQYF.

The J gene is TRBJ2-7, the V gene TRBV6-4; no definite D call. Germline V lookup: CDR1 MRHNA, CDR2 SNTAGT. V lost 0 bases and J 1 base, leaving 10 bases between the germline ends. The CDR3 spans 15 residues. CDR3: CASSDSKQSSYEQYF. In nucleotides, the CDR3 is TGTGCCAGCAGTGACTCGAAACAGTCGTCCTACGAGCAGTACTTC.

This clone was seen many times. Other nucleotide sequences from this sample produce the same CDR3. This rearrangement joins TRBV11-3 to TRBJ1-1; TRBD1 might be the D (5 bases). CDR1 and CDR2 from the germline V gene are SGHNT and YENEEA. The CDR3 covers 14 residues. The ends were cut back, 0 bases at V and 8 bases at J, with 13 bases in the middle. The CDR3, as DNA: TGTGCCAGCAGCTTAGATCTTGGGGCAGCCGAAGCTTTCTTT. Amino acids: CASSLDLGAAEAFF.

J is TRBJ1-5 and V is TRBV2, with D tentatively TRBD1 (5 bases). Germline V gene data show CDR1 as SNHLY and CDR2 as FYNNEI. The length of the CDR3 is 14 residues. This chain's CDR3 is CAQGKGAREQPQHF. CDR3 in DNA: TGTGCTCAAGGGAAAGGGGCCCGAGAGCAGCCCCAGCATTTT. The whole variable domain, filled in from reference TRBV2 and TRBJ1-5, reads EPEVTQTPSHQVTQMGQEVILRCVPISNHLYFYWYRQILGQKVEFLVSFYNNEISEKSEIFDDQFSVERPDGSNFTLKIRSTKLEDSAMYFCAQGKGAREQPQHFGDGTRLSIL.

The chain combines TRBV5-1 with TRBJ2-3, with 8 bases lining up with TRBD1. V lost 0 bases and J lost 3; bases outside the gene matches: 3. The CDR3 has 15 amino acids. CDR1 and CDR2 (germline): SGHRS, YFSETQ. The CDR3, as DNA: TGCGCCAGCAGCTTGGTGGACAGGGATACAGATACGCAGTATTTT. This sequence encodes CASSLVDRDTDTQYF.

Only one count was recorded for this clone. V and J are TRBV19 and TRBJ1-4, with TRBD1 matching 7 bases. The CDR3 length is 15 residues. Germline CDR1 LNHDA, CDR2 SQIVND (reference sequence). The ends lost 6 bases at V and 5 bases at J; junction bases unmatched: 9. This chain's CDR3 is CASSDRVDSNEKLFF. The CDR3, as DNA: TGTGCCAGTAGCGACAGGGTGGACTCAAATGAAAAACTGTTTTTT.

The chain joins TRBV30 to TRBJ2-4, with TRBD2 as a possible D gene (5 bases). Trimming removed 3 bases at V and 3 bases at J, with 9 bases between. The CDR3 loop spans 13 amino acids. CDR1 and CDR2 (germline): GTSNPN, SVGIG (reference sequence). The CDR3 reads CAWRRTFKNIQYF. In DNA, the CDR3 is TGTGCCTGGAGACGGACTTTCAAAAACATTCAGTACTTC.

J is TRBJ2-7 and V is TRBV12-5; 8 bases match TRBD2. The CDR3 spans 15 residues. V was clipped by 4 bases and J by 4 bases; unmatched bases: 9. Germline CDR1 and CDR2: LGHNT and FRNRAP. CDR3 loop: CASGSPAGAVYEQYF. CDR3 nucleotide sequence: TGTGCTAGTGGTTCCCCAGCGGGGGCAGTTTACGAGCAGTACTTC.

This chain links TRBV7-9 with TRBJ2-1, with D hard to call. The V and J ends lost 4 bases and 3 bases respectively, with 4 bases between them. CDR1 is SEHNR and CDR2 is FQNEAQ in the germline V gene (reference sequence). The CDR3 extends over 12 amino acids. In DNA, the CDR3 is TGTGCCAGCAGCTGGGACTACAATGAGCAGTTCTTC. Protein: CASSWDYNEQFF.

The V call is TRBV5-1, the J call TRBJ1-1; the D is unclear. Trimming left V 4 bases short and J 1 base short, with 20 bases between. CDR1 and CDR2 from the germline V gene are SGHRS and YFSETQ. CDR3 length: 17 residues. Written as DNA, the CDR3 is TGCGCCAGCAGCCTAGACGGGCATCGGGTAGGGAACACTGAAGCTTTCTTT. Its protein product is CASSLDGHRVGNTEAFF.

The gene calls are TRBV5-6 and TRBJ2-5; TRBD1 matches 8 bases. Germline V gene sequence: CDR1 SGHDT, CDR2 YYEEEE. With V trimmed by 0 bases and J by 0 bases, 4 bases remained unmatched. The CDR3 sequence is 16 residues long. DNA of the CDR3: TGTGCCAGCAGCTTGGGTGACAGGGGTGACCAAGAGACCCAGTACTTC. Its protein product is CASSLGDRGDQETQYF.

The V call is TRBV27, the J call TRBJ2-7; 8 bases are a match to TRBD2. CDR3 size: 16 residues. The V gene end was trimmed by 0 bases and the J gene end by 8 bases; junction bases not matched to a gene: 12. Germline V gene sequence: CDR1 MNHEY, CDR2 SMNVEV (reference sequence). The CDR3 protein is CASSLSRSGGGVKQYF. CDR3 coding DNA: TGTGCCAGCAGTTTATCGAGGAGCGGGGGTGGTGTAAAGCAGTACTTC.

The chain is built from TRBV5-8 and TRBJ2-1; 7 nucleotides align to TRBD1. Per the germline V gene, CDR1 is SGHTS and CDR2 is YDEGEE. CDR3 length equals 14 residues. The V segment lost 1 base and the J segment 8 bases; nucleotides outside the gene matches: 6. The CDR3: CASSLFGTAYEQFF. CDR3 nucleotide sequence: TGTGCCAGCAGCTTGTTTGGGACAGCCTATGAGCAGTTCTTC.

The table lists this clone with a count of one. The chain combines TRBV25-1 with TRBJ2-1; 7 nucleotides agree with TRBD2. The CDR3 consists of 13 residues. V was pared by 0 bases and J by 10 bases, with 3 bases of the junction left unmatched. CDR1 MGHDK and CDR2 SYGVNS come from the germline V gene. DNA of the CDR3: TGTGCCAGCAGTGAATACCGGGGGGAGGAGCAGTTCTTC. This gives the protein CASSEYRGEEQFF. Drawing the rest from reference TRBV25-1 and TRBJ2-1, the complete variable domain is EADIYQTPRYLVIGTGKKITLECSQTMGHDKMYWYQQDPGMELHLIHYSYGVNSTEKGDLSSESTVSRIRTEHFPLTLESARPSHTSQYLCASSEYRGEEQFFGPGTRLTVL.